Listed below are T cell receptor beta chains from one sample, sequenced in a study of T cells after yellow fever vaccination. MiXCR, run by TCRdb on the 5' RACE reads, gives a single entry per CDR3 protein. The data contain about 350,000 distinct CDR3 sequences, roughly 8% of them seen just once; the ten biggest clones take up 17%. Here the sequenced sample was PBMCs, taken more than 35 days after the first yellow fever vaccination. The origin of the receptors is a man between 18 and 35 years old who received the YFV17D yellow fever vaccine. The CDR3 runs from the conserved cysteine through the conserved F or W. The order of the fields is CDR3 length, clone size, V gene, CDR3 protein. Only some rows state a clone size, as once, few, many or a class for expanded clones.

14 | . | TRBV5-8 | CASSRDRARETQYF
11 | few | TRBV7-2 | CASSFMSEQFF
12 | . | TRBV19 | CASSIEIRPQHF
20 | few | TRBV18 | CASSRRMSSGTSPNTGELFF
17 | few | TRBV5-1 | CASSPWTSGGDYNEQFF
14 | . | TRBV12-3/TRBV12-4 | CASSLAGGFGEQYF
13 | few | TRBV29-1 | CSVGGGPNQPQHF
13 | many | TRBV2 | CASSEAGYYGYTF
16 | few | TRBV4-1 | CASSPPFLAGTGELFF
14 | few | TRBV10-3 | CAISESGDRAGYTF
16 | few | TRBV6-1 | CASTPRDNPITGELFF
15 | . | TRBV4-3 | CASSQENLRSYEQYF
12 | few | TRBV14 | CASSRDTRGYTF
16 | few | TRBV28 | CASRTGWDAVDDGYTF
12 | few | TRBV6-5 | CASRSRGNEQFF
15 | few | TRBV4-2 | CASSQGGQGEETQYF
15 | few | TRBV5-4 | CASSLLYDAATEAFF
15 | . | TRBV9 | CASSVGVGENQPQHF
13 | . | TRBV20-1 | CSASGSLGRTQYF
15 | . | TRBV5-8 | CASSLGGQSRETQYF
15 | . | TRBV7-3 | CASSRSGTDQETQYF
12 | . | TRBV6-5 | CASSGSGNEQFF
14 | . | TRBV5-6 | CASSLSDRGNIQYF
14 | few | TRBV19 | CASSIVGGNQPQHF
15 | few | TRBV24-1 | CATSERGLGTNEQFF
13 | many | TRBV5-1 | CASRGESATEAFF
14 | . | TRBV7-3 | CASSPVRGAGELFF
16 | many | TRBV7-2 | CASSIRTGRLNSPLHF
16 | few | TRBV15 | CATSRDLGTVNNEQFF
12 | . | TRBV2 | CASSTHTGEVFF
14 | . | TRBV18 | CASSPPGAGDEQFF
13 | . | TRBV4-1 | CASQGQGSYGYTF
15 | . | TRBV5-4 | CASSLSGRGNTEAFF
13 | few | TRBV5-1 | CASSLGGPGLTYF
13 | . | TRBV29-1 | CSAIQIMEETQYF
15 | few | TRBV7-9 | CASSSDRVTNEKLFF
14 | many | TRBV29-1 | CSVEDGPGFKGYTF
12 | few | TRBV12-5 | CASGWGTYEQYF
16 | . | TRBV6-1 | CASSIRGTGGNQPQHF
16 | few | TRBV7-2 | CASSLVGAGGYNEQFF
12 | few | TRBV24-1 | CATSDLRGPQHF
14 | . | TRBV6-1 | CDSKGSEGRGPQHF
14 | few | TRBV20-1 | CSARERGTLYGYTF
14 | . | TRBV7-9 | CASSLSQLNSPLHF
15 | few | TRBV11-2 | CASSIAGGPLNEQFF
15 | few | TRBV20-1 | CSARLAGGTGETQYF
11 | many | TRBV6-5 | CASRGSYEQYF